The next 11 T cell receptor beta chains were all read from a single sample in a study of OX40 agonist ivuxolimab in advanced cancers. Using immunoSEQ multiplex PCR, the repertoire was profiled, and TCRdb retains in-frame clones only, with some absent. This table has about 23,000 clones, roughly 71% appearing once. Material: CD4+ or CD8+ T cells sorted from blood, obtained in a trial of the OX40 agonist ivuxolimab. The receptors shown here come from an adult with an advanced solid tumor such as melanoma, head and neck, liver or kidney cancer.

Notes on this clone: At the DNA level, this CDR3 is encoded by other sequences in the same sample as well. The chain uses TRBV6-5 and TRBJ2-1, with D perhaps matching TRBD2 (5 bases). In germline, CDR1 is MNHEY, CDR2 SVGAGI. V lost 2 bases to trimming and J lost 3 bases, with 11 bases between them. CDR3 length equals 15 residues. CDR3 sequence: CASSYGEILYNEQFF. DNA for the CDR3: TGTGCCAGCAGTTACGGGGAGATCCTCTACAATGAGCAGTTCTTC.

The table lists this clone with a few counts. The chain joins TRBV5-1 to TRBJ1-2; 8 bases are shared with TRBD1. Germline-derived CDR1 and CDR2 are SGHRS and YFSETQ. Trimming removed 5 bases from V and 8 bases from J; junction bases left unmatched: 8. The CDR3 runs 13 residues. In DNA form, the CDR3 reads TGCGCCAGCAGGGAACAGGGGGGCGACGGCTACACCTTC. Protein sequence: CASREQGGDGYTF.

The gene calls are TRBV5-5 and TRBJ1-3; D gene uncertain. Per germline, CDR1 SGHKS and CDR2 YYEKEE (reference sequence). V was cut by 0 bases and J by 0 bases, with 10 bases left in between. This CDR3 comprises 16 residues. Here the CDR3 DNA reads TGTGCCAGCAGCTTGGGTCGTGCCCGCTCTGGAAACACCATATATTTT. Amino acids: CASSLGRARSGNTIYF.

This clone was recorded a few times. The DNA of the CDR3 is TGTGCCTGGAGGGATGGGACAGGGCAAGAGACCCAGTACTTC. Translation: CAWRDGTGQETQYF. The J gene is TRBJ2-5, the V gene TRBV30; TRBD1 matches 9 bases. Germline V gene data show CDR1 as GTSNPN and CDR2 as SVGIG (reference sequence). Trimming at V came to 3 bases and at J to 2 bases, leaving 4 bases not matched to a gene. The CDR3 has 14 amino acids.

The chain couples TRBV2 to TRBJ2-3; 7 bases are a match to TRBD1. The CDR3 loop spans 15 amino acids. CDR1 and CDR2 (germline): SNHLY, FYNNEI. Trimming removed 3 bases from V and 1 base from J; junction bases left unmatched: 4. The CDR3 DNA sequence: TGTGCCAGCAGTGAGAGGGGGCTGGGCACAGATACGCAGTATTTT. Translated, it gives CASSERGLGTDTQYF.

The chain joins TRBV6-1 to TRBJ1-4; TRBD1 aligns across 7 bases. Per germline, CDR1 MNHNS and CDR2 SASEGT. This CDR3 has 16 amino acids. V shed 3 bases and J 0 bases; nucleotides not matched to a gene: 4. This CDR3 is CASSEAGTATNEKLFF. The CDR3, as DNA: TGTGCCAGCAGTGAGGCCGGGACAGCAACTAATGAAAAACTGTTTTTT.

The rearrangement uses TRBV7-2 and TRBJ1-2; tentative D call: TRBD1 (6 bases). V was cut by 5 bases and J by 4 bases, with 14 bases left in between. The CDR3 is 14 residues long. Per the germline V gene, CDR1 is SGHTA and CDR2 is FQGNSA. The CDR3 loop reads CASSVGGPVYGYTF. The CDR3 region has the DNA TGTGCCAGCAGCGTCGGGGGGCCGGTCTATGGCTACACCTTC.

The V and J genes are TRBV9 and TRBJ2-1; 14 positions match TRBD2. The CDR3 is 15 amino acids. Germline V gives CDR1 SGDLS, CDR2 YYNGEE. V gave up 4 bases and J gave up 8 bases; unmatched junction bases: 5. In DNA form, the CDR3 reads TGTGCCAGCAGCCCGGGACTAGCGGGAGTTGATGAGCAGTTCTTC. This encodes CASSPGLAGVDEQFF.

The genes are TRBV9 and TRBJ2-7, with 7 bases identical to TRBD2. The CDR3 consists of 15 residues. Germline-derived CDR1 and CDR2 are SGDLS and YYNGEE. J gave up 2 bases and V 0 bases, and 5 bases lay outside the gene matches. Here the CDR3 DNA reads TGTGCCAGCAGCGTAGGTCCAGCGGGGCCCTACGAGCAGTACTTC. It yields the protein CASSVGPAGPYEQYF.

The genes are TRBV9 and TRBJ2-2; weak D call: TRBD1 (5 bases). V was pared by 1 base and J by 6 bases, with 10 bases between. The CDR3 sequence is 14 residues long. Germline CDR1 and CDR2: SGDLS and YYNGEE. The DNA of the CDR3 is TGTGCCAGCAGCGTAAGGCTAGGGGCCGGGGAGCTGTTTTTT. This gives the protein CASSVRLGAGELFF. Looking up the rest from reference TRBV9 and TRBJ2-2 gives the full variable domain: DSGVTQTPKHLITATGQRVTLRCSPRSGDLSVYWYQQSLDQGLQFLIQYYNGEERAKGNILERFSAQQFPDLHSELNLSSLELGDSALYFCASSVRLGAGELFFGEGSRLTVL.

The chain employs TRBV7-3 and TRBJ2-2; D might be TRBD2 (6 bases). Germline V CDR1 and CDR2: SGHTA, FQGTGA. This CDR3 contains 16 residues. With 0 bases removed from V and 7 bases from J, the gap between germline ends came to 15 bases. In DNA form, the CDR3 reads TGTGCCAGCAGCTTAACTAGGGTCGGGGGTCACGGGGAGCTGTTTTTT. This sequence encodes CASSLTRVGGHGELFF.